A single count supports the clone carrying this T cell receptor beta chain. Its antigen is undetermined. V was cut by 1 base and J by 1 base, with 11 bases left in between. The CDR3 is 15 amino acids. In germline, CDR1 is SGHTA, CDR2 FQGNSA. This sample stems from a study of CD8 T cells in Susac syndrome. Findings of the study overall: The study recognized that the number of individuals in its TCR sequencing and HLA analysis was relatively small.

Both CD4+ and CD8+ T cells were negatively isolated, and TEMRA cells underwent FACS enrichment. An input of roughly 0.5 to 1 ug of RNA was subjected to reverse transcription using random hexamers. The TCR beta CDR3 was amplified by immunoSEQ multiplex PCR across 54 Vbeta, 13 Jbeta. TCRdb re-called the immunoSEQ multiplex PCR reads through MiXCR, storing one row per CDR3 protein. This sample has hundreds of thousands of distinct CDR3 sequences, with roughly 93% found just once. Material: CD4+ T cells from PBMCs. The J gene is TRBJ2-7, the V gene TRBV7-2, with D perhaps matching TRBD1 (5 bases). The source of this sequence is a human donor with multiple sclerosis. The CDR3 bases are TGTGCCAGCAGCTTAGTAGGGGCAGCTTCCTACGAGCAGTACTTC. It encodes CASSLVGAASYEQYF.